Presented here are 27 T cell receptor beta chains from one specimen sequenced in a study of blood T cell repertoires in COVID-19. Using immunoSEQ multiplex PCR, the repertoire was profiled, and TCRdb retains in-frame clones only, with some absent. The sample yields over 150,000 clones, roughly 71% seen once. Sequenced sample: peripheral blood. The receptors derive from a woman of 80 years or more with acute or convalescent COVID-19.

The chain's CDR3 is CASSPGDTNYEQYF. The CDR3 DNA reads as TGTGCCAGCAGTCCAGGGGACACTAACTACGAGCAGTACTTC. V is TRBV6-5 and J is TRBJ2-7, with D possibly TRBD1 on 6 matching bases. The CDR3 has 14 residues. The germline CDR1 and CDR2 sequences are MNHEY and SVGAGI. Trimming took 5 bases from V and 3 from J, leaving 14 bases between them.

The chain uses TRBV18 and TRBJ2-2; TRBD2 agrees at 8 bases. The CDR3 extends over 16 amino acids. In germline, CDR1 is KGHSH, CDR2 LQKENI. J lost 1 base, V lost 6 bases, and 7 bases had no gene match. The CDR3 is CASSEALAGNTGELFF. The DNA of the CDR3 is TGTGCCAGCTCGGAGGCCCTAGCGGGGAACACCGGGGAGCTGTTTTTT.

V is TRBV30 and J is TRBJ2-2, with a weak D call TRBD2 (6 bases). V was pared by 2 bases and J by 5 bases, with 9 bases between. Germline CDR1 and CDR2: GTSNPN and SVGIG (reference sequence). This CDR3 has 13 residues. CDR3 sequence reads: CAWSPGRTGELFF. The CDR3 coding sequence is TGTGCCTGGAGTCCAGGGAGGACCGGGGAGCTGTTTTTT.

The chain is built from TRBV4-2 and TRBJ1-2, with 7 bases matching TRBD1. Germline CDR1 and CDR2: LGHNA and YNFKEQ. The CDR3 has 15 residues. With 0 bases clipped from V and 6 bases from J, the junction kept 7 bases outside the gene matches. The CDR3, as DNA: TGTGCCAGCAGCCAAGATCTGACAGGGCGGGATGGCTACACCTTC. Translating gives CASSQDLTGRDGYTF.

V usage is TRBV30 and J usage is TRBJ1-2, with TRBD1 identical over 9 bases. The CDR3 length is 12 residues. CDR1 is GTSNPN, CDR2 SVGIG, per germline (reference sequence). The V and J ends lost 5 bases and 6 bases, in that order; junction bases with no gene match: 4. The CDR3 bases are TGTGCCTGGGAGACAGGGGGAGATGGCTACACCTTC. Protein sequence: CAWETGGDGYTF.

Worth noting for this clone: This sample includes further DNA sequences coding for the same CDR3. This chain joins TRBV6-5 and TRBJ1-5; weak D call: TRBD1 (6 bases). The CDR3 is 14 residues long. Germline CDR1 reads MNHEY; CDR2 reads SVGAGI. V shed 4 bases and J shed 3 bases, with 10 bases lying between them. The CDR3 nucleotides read TGTGCCAGCAGTTTGGACAGAAACAATCAGCCCCAGCATTTT. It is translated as CASSLDRNNQPQHF.

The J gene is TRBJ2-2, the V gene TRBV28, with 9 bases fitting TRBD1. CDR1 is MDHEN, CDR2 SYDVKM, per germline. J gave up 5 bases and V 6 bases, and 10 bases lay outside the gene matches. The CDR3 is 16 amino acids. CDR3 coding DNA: TGTGCCAGCAGATTCGACAGGGGGATGGCAACCGGGGAGCTGTTTTTT. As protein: CASRFDRGMATGELFF.

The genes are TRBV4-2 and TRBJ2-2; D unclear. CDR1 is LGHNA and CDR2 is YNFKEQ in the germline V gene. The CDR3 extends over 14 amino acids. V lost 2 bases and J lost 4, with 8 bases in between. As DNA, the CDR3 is TGTGCCAGCAGCCAATCGGTCCGCACCGGGGAGCTGTTTTTT. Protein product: CASSQSVRTGELFF.

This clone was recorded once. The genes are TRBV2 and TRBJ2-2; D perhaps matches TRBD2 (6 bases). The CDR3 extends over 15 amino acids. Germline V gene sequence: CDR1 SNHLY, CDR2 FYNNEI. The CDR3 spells CATEGIGGNTGELFF. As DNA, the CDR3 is TGTGCTACCGAAGGGATCGGGGGGAACACCGGGGAGCTGTTTTTT.

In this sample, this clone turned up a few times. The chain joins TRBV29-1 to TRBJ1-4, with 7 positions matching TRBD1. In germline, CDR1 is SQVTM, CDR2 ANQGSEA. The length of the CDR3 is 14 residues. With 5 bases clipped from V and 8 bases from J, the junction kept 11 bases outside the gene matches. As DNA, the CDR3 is TGCAGCGTTAAGGAGACAGGGCCATACGAAAAACTGTTTTTT. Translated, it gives CSVKETGPYEKLFF. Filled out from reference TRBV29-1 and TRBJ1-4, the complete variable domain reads SAVISQKPSRDICQRGTSLTIQCQVDSQVTMMFWYRQQPGQSLTLIATANQGSEATYESGFVIDKFPISRPNLTFSTLTVSNMSPEDSSIYLCSVKETGPYEKLFFGSGTQLSVL.

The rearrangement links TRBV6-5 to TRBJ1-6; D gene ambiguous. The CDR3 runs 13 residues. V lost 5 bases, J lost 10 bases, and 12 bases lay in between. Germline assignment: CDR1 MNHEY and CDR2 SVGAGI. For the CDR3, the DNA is TGTGCCAGCAGTAGGGAGCTGGGGTCACCCCTCCACTTT. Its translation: CASSRELGSPLHF.

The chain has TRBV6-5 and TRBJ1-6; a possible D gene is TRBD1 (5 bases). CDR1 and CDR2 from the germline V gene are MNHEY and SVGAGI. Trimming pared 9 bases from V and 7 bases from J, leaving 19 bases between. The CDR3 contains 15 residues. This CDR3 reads CASRERQQSNSPLHF. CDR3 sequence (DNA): TGTGCCAGTCGGGAGAGACAGCAGTCAAATTCACCCCTCCACTTT.

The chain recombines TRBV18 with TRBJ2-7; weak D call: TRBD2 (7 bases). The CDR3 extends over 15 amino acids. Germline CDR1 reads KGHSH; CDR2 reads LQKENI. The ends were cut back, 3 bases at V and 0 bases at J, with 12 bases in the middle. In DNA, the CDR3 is TGTGCCAGCTCACCCCGTAGGGGGGGCTCCTACGAGCAGTACTTC. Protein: CASSPRRGGSYEQYF. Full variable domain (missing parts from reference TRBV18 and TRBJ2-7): NAGVMQNPRHLVRRRGQEARLRCSPMKGHSHVYWYRQLPEEGLKFMVYLQKENIIDESGMPKERFSAEFPKEGPSILRIQQVVRGDSAAYFCASSPRRGGSYEQYFGPGTRLTVT.

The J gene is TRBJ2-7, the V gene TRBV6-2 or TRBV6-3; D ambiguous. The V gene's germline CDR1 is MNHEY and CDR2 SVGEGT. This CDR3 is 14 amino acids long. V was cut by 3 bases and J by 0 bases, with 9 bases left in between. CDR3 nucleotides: TGTGCCAGCAGTTATGTAGGAGTCTCCTACGAGCAGTACTTC. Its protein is CASSYVGVSYEQYF.

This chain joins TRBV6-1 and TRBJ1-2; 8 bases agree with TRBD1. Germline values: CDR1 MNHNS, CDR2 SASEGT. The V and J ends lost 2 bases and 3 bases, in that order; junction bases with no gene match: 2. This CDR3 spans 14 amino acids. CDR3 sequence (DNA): TGTGCCAGCAGTGAACCGACAGGGGACTATGGCTACACCTTC. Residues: CASSEPTGDYGYTF.

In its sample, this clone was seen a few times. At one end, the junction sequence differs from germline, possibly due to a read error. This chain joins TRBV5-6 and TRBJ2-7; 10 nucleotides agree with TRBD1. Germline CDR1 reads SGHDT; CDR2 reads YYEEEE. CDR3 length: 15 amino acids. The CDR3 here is CASSLSIDRGLIKHF. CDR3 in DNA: TGTGCCAGCAGCTTGTCAATCGACAGGGGGCTTATCAAACACTTC.

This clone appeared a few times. CDR3 region: CATSDLPDYKVEPQHF. Written as DNA, the CDR3 is TGTGCCACCAGTGATTTGCCAGACTACAAAGTGGAGCCCCAGCATTTT. The chain uses TRBV24-1 and TRBJ1-5, with D unresolved. The CDR3 covers 16 residues. Germline V gene sequence: CDR1 KGHDR, CDR2 SFDVKD. Trimming took off 0 bases at V and 8 bases at J, with 16 bases between the two ends.

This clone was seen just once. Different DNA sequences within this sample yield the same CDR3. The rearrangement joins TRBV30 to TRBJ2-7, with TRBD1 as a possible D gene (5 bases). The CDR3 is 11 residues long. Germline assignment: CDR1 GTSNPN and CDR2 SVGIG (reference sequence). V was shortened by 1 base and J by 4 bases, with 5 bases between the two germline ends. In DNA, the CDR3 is TGTGCCTGGAGTGGACAGTACGAGCAGTACTTC. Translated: CAWSGQYEQYF.

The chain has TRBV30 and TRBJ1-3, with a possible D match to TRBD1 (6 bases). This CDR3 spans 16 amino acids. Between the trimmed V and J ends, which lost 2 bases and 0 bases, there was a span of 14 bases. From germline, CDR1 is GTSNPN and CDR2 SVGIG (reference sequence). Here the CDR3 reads CAWSLVGGTSGNTIYF. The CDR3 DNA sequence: TGTGCCTGGAGTCTAGTAGGGGGAACCTCTGGAAACACCATATATTTT.

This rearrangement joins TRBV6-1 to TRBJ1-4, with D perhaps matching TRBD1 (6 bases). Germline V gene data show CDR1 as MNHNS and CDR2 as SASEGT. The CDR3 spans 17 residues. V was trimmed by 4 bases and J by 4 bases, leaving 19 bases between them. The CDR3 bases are TGTGCCAGCAGTGGAGACAGGCCGGTGTTTGGTAATGAAAAACTGTTTTTT. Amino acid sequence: CASSGDRPVFGNEKLFF.

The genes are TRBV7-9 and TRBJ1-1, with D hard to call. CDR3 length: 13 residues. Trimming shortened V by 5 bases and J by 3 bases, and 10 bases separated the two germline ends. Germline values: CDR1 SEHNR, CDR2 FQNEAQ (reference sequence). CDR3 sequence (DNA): TGTGCCAGCAGCCTCCTCCTAGACACTGAAGCTTTCTTT. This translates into CASSLLLDTEAFF.

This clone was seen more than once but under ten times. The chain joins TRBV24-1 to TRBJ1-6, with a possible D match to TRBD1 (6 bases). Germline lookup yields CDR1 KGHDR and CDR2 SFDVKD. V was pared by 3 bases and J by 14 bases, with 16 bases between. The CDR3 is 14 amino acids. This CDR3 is CATSDMKAQGTLHF. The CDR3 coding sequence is TGTGCCACCAGTGATATGAAGGCCCAGGGGACCCTCCACTTT.

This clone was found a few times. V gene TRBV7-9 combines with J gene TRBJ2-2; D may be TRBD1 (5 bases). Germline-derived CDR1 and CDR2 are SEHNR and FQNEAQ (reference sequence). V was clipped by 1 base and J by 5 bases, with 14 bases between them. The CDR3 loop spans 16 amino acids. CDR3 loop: CASSLGSGILTGELFF. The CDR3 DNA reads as TGTGCCAGCAGCTTAGGTTCAGGGATCTTAACCGGGGAGCTGTTTTTT. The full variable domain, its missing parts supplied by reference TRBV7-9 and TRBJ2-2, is DTGVSQNPRHKITKRGQNVTFRCDPISEHNRLYWYRQTLGQGPEFLTYFQNEAQLEKSRLLSDRFSAERPKGSFSTLEIQRTEQGDSAMYLCASSLGSGILTGELFFGEGSRLTVL.

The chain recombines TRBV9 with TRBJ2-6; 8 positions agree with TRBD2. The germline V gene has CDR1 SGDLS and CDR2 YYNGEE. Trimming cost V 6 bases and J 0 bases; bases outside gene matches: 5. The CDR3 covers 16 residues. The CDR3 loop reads CASTGGVISGANVLTF. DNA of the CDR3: TGTGCCAGCACCGGGGGGGTGATCTCTGGGGCCAACGTCCTGACTTTC.

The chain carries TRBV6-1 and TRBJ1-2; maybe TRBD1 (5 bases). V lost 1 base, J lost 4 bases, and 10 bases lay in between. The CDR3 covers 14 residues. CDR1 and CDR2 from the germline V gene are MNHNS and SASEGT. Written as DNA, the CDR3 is TGTGCCAGCAGTGAAGGACCAGGGCCCTATGGCTACACCTTC. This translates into CASSEGPGPYGYTF.

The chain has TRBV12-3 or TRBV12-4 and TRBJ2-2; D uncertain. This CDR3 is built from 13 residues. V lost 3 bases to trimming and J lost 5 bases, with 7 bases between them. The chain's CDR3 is CASSFEFTGELFF. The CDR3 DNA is TGTGCCAGCAGTTTTGAGTTTACCGGGGAGCTGTTTTTT.

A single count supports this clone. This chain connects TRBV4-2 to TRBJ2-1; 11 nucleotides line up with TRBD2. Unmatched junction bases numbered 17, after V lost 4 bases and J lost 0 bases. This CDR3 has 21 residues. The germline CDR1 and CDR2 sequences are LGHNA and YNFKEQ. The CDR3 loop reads CASSRKPGLAGGISSYNEQFF. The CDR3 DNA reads TGTGCCAGCAGCCGGAAACCCGGACTAGCGGGCGGAATAAGCTCCTACAATGAGCAGTTCTTC.